This T cell receptor (beta chain) was recorded in a study of blood T cell repertoires in COVID-19. Study in general: Italy, Spain and the United States were the sources of the convalescent and acute COVID-19 samples. PBMCs, B-cell-depleted T cells, or T cells were the source of the cDNA or gDNA that made up the material.

This table comes from immunoSEQ multiplex PCR, and its TCRdb copy is limited to in-frame clones, with some not included. The data show 150,000 or so clones, with around nine tenths seen just once and around 2.5% held by the top ten. This clone was picked up a small number of times. Trimming cost V 4 bases and J 2 bases, with 6 bases left between them. CDR3 length equals 13 residues. The germline CDR1 and CDR2 sequences are SGHTA and FQGNSA. The origin of this receptor is an older woman with acute or convalescent COVID-19. The material sequenced was peripheral blood. This sequence joins TRBV7-2 and TRBJ1-5; D is ambiguous. CDR3: CASSYQGNQPQHF. The CDR3, as DNA: TGTGCCAGCAGCTACCAGGGCAATCAGCCCCAGCATTTT.